Each of the 30 T cell receptor beta chains below was sequenced from the same sample in a study of T cells in Graves' hyperthyroidism and ophthalmopathy. Amplification yielded TCR beta CDR3 regions, with RNA transcripts as the source. The study used the HTBI primer set for a first-round RT-PCR of the TCR CDR3. TCRdb ran MiXCR on the multiplex PCR reads and lists one entry per CDR3 protein. The sample holds hundreds of thousands of distinct CDR3 sequences, 15% to 18% seen once. The source material was blood. The receptors shown here come from a woman younger than 30 with Graves' hyperthyroidism.

The J gene is TRBJ1-2, the V gene TRBV20-1; no definite D call. V was pared by 5 bases and J by 4 bases, with 8 bases between. The CDR3 is 11 residues long. Per the germline V gene, CDR1 is DFQATT and CDR2 is SNEGSKA (reference sequence). CDR3 DNA: TGCAGTGCTCCGAGTTCCTATGGCTACACCTTC. Protein product: CSAPSSYGYTF.

The CDR3 bases are TGTGCCAGTAGTATTCTACCGGGACAGGCGGTAAACTATGGCTACACCTTC. This sequence encodes CASSILPGQAVNYGYTF. The chain combines TRBV19 with TRBJ1-2, with TRBD1 identical over 8 bases. V gave up 3 bases and J gave up 2 bases; unmatched junction bases: 11. Germline CDR1 is LNHDA and CDR2 is SQIVND (reference sequence). This CDR3 is built from 17 residues. The full variable domain, with the rest looked up from reference TRBV19 and TRBJ1-2, is DGGITQSPKYLFRKEGQNVTLSCEQNLNHDAMYWYRQDPGQGLRLIYYSQIVNDFQKGDIAEGYSVSREKKESFPLTVTSAQKNPTAFYLCASSILPGQAVNYGYTFGSGTRLTVV.

The sample holds many counts of this clonotype. The chain couples TRBV12-3 or TRBV12-4 to TRBJ2-1; D ambiguous. V was trimmed by 3 bases and J by 2 bases, leaving 8 bases between them. The CDR3 has 14 residues. The DNA of the CDR3 is TGTGCCAGCAGTTTTAGTGGACCCTACAATGAGCAGTTCTTC. Amino acids: CASSFSGPYNEQFF.

This clonotype was seen many times. This chain connects TRBV7-6 to TRBJ2-7, with a tentative D call TRBD1 (5 bases). V lost 5 bases to trimming and J lost 6 bases, with 11 bases between them. In germline, CDR1 is SGHVS, CDR2 FNYEAQ. The CDR3 contains 12 residues. The DNA for the CDR3 is TGTGCCAGCAGCCCCGGACAAGCCGAGCAGTACTTC. As protein: CASSPGQAEQYF.

This clonotype was detected a few times. The chain couples TRBV10-3 to TRBJ2-4; TRBD1 is a possible D gene (6 bases). The V gene's germline CDR1 is ENHRY and CDR2 SYGVKD. This CDR3 is 17 amino acids long. V was shortened by 6 bases and J by 0 bases, with 18 bases between the two germline ends. CDR3 region: CAISQATGPLAKNIQYF. The CDR3 region has the DNA TGTGCCATCAGCCAGGCGACAGGCCCATTAGCCAAAAACATTCAGTACTTC.

The chain joins TRBV30 to TRBJ2-7; D is ambiguous. Per germline, CDR1 GTSNPN and CDR2 SVGIG (reference sequence). There are 13 residues in the CDR3. Trimming took 2 bases from V and 3 from J, leaving 11 bases between them. For the CDR3, the DNA is TGTGCCTGGAGTCGAATTTCAGGCTACGAGCAGTACTTC. Protein sequence: CAWSRISGYEQYF.

This clonotype was counted only a few times. CDR3 in amino acids: CASSLRQGPEYF. In DNA form, the CDR3 reads TGTGCCAGCAGCTTGAGACAGGGCCCTGAGTACTTC. The chain combines TRBV9 with TRBJ2-4; the match to TRBD1 covers 7 bases. The germline V gene encodes CDR1 SGDLS and CDR2 YYNGEE. The CDR3 length is 12 residues. Losses at the gene ends were 4 bases for V and 14 bases for J; bases not matched to a gene: 9.

The chain joins TRBV29-1 to TRBJ1-2; possible D gene TRBD1, 5 bases. Germline CDR1 and CDR2: SQVTM and ANQGSEA. The CDR3 contains 16 residues. V was shortened by 4 bases and J by 0 bases, with 18 bases between the two germline ends. The CDR3 nucleotides read TGCAGCGTTGGGACCCCCTACCAGGGAGCTAACTATGGCTACACCTTC. Translated: CSVGTPYQGANYGYTF.

This clonotype was seen repeatedly, ten times or more. The V gene is TRBV5-1, the J gene TRBJ1-2; 7 bases fit TRBD1. J was trimmed by 5 bases and V by 4 bases; bases with no gene match: 11. Germline V CDR1 and CDR2: SGHRS, YFSETQ. This CDR3 has 15 residues. CDR3: CASSGSQGGGYGYTF. CDR3 DNA: TGCGCCAGCAGCGGATCCCAGGGGGGGGGTTATGGCTACACCTTC.

This clonotype was counted at least ten times. The chain uses TRBV6-1 and TRBJ2-1, with TRBD2 matching 10 bases. The V segment lost 5 bases and the J segment 5 bases; nucleotides outside the gene matches: 12. Germline V gene sequence: CDR1 MNHNS, CDR2 SASEGT. The CDR3 length is 17 residues. The CDR3 loop is CASSFLSLAGGDNEQFF. For the CDR3, the DNA is TGTGCCAGCAGTTTCCTTTCCTTAGCGGGGGGCGACAATGAGCAGTTCTTC.

This clonotype has a handful of counts. A much bigger clone sits one base away, suggesting this may be a read error. The chain combines TRBV3-1 with TRBJ2-7, with a tentative D call TRBD1 (7 bases). The CDR3 is 14 amino acids. The V gene's germline CDR1 is LGHDT and CDR2 YNNKEL (reference sequence). The CDR3 DNA follows: TGTGCCAGCAACCAAGAGCCAGGGGGGAACGAGCAGTACTTC. Translated, it gives CASNQEPGGNEQYF.

This clonotype was counted many times. The CDR3 DNA reads as TGTGCCAGCAGCTTGGGGGACAGGGGAGGGTATAGCAATCAGCCCCAGCATTTT. Translated, it gives CASSLGDRGGYSNQPQHF. This chain joins TRBV5-5 and TRBJ1-5, with TRBD1 identical over 10 bases. The V segment lost 0 bases and the J segment 0 bases; nucleotides outside the gene matches: 6. Germline V gene data show CDR1 as SGHKS and CDR2 as YYEKEE (reference sequence). There are 18 residues in the CDR3.

This clonotype was counted many times. The chain couples TRBV7-9 to TRBJ2-3; 8 nucleotides align to TRBD1. Germline values: CDR1 SEHNR, CDR2 FQNEAQ (reference sequence). Trimming at V came to 5 bases and at J to 5 bases, leaving 9 bases not matched to a gene. The CDR3 is 15 amino acids. CDR3 amino acids: CASSPATGVVDTQYF. CDR3 nucleotide sequence: TGTGCCAGCAGCCCGGCGACAGGGGTTGTAGATACGCAGTATTTT.

This clonotype was seen at least ten times. The gene calls are TRBV20-1 and TRBJ1-5; D is perhaps TRBD1 (5 bases). The germline CDR1 and CDR2 sequences are DFQATT and SNEGSKA (reference sequence). The V end lost 0 bases, the J end lost 5 bases, and 11 bases lay between the germline ends. This CDR3 has 14 residues. The CDR3 nucleotides read TGCAGTGCTAGAGAGGCGGGAGGGGATCAGCCCCAGCATTTT. This gives the protein CSAREAGGDQPQHF.

There are a few counts of this clonotype. The chain employs TRBV7-9 and TRBJ1-2; 11 bases align to TRBD1. Germline V gene lookup returns CDR1 SEHNR and CDR2 FQNEAQ (reference sequence). This CDR3 is 15 amino acids long. V lost 4 bases, J lost 3 bases, and 4 bases stayed unmatched. This chain's CDR3 is CASSWTGGADYGYTF. The CDR3 DNA follows: TGTGCCAGCAGCTGGACAGGGGGCGCGGACTATGGCTACACCTTC.

This clonotype showed up many times. This sequence joins TRBV6-2 or TRBV6-3 and TRBJ1-1; no firm D call. The germline V and J ends were trimmed by 7 bases and 4 bases, with 7 bases remaining between them. Germline CDR1 is MNHEY and CDR2 is SVGEGT. CDR3 length equals 11 residues. Written as DNA, the CDR3 is TGTGCCAGCATCAAAGGCACTGAAGCTTTCTTT. Amino acid sequence: CASIKGTEAFF.

This clonotype was detected ten times or more. V is TRBV10-3 and J is TRBJ2-7; tentative D call: TRBD1 (6 bases). Germline CDR1 is ENHRY and CDR2 is SYGVKD. Between the trimmed V and J ends, which lost 8 bases and 6 bases, there was a span of 17 bases. The CDR3 runs to 13 residues. In DNA, the CDR3 is TGTGCCATCGGGGGCAGGGGAGTCCCCGAGCAGTACTTC. Translating it yields CAIGGRGVPEQYF.

In this sample, this clonotype turned up many times. The chain has TRBV2 and TRBJ2-4; no reliable D call. The CDR3 is 16 amino acids. Germline CDR1 and CDR2: SNHLY and FYNNEI. V lost 3 bases and J lost 0, with 12 bases in between. The DNA of the CDR3 is TGTGCCAGCAGTGAGGAAAGACTCCTAGCCAAAAACATTCAGTACTTC. Translated, it gives CASSEERLLAKNIQYF.

This clonotype showed up many times. This rearrangement joins TRBV7-3 to TRBJ2-2, with a tentative D call TRBD1 (6 bases). V shed 6 bases and J shed 9 bases, with 14 bases lying between them. The CDR3 totals 13 residues. CDR1 and CDR2 (germline): SGHTA, FQGTGA. The CDR3 sequence is CASSSTGLRELFF. For the CDR3, the DNA is TGTGCCAGCAGTTCTACAGGGCTTCGGGAGCTGTTTTTT. Filled out from reference TRBV7-3 and TRBJ2-2, the complete variable domain reads GAGVSQTPSNKVTEKGKYVELRCDPISGHTALYWYRQSLGQGPEFLIYFQGTGAADDSGLPNDRFFAVRPEGSVSTLKIQRTERGDSAVYLCASSSTGLRELFFGEGSRLTVL.

The table lists this clonotype with many counts. The CDR3 sequence: CSASSSGGGDTQYF. The CDR3 DNA is TGCAGTGCTAGTTCCAGCGGGGGGGGGGATACGCAGTATTTT. The genes are TRBV20-1 and TRBJ2-3; 10 nucleotides match TRBD2. Germline V lookup: CDR1 DFQATT, CDR2 SNEGSKA (reference sequence). J lost 6 bases, V lost 3 bases, and 6 bases had no gene match. The CDR3 is 14 residues long.

On this clonotype itself: A much larger clone lies one base from this, so it may be a read error. The genes are TRBV12-5 and TRBJ2-5, with 12 bases lining up with TRBD1. J lost 4 bases, V lost 6 bases, and 6 bases had no gene match. Germline CDR1 and CDR2: LGHNT and FRNRAP. The CDR3 is made up of 15 amino acids. CDR3 nucleotides: TGTGCTAGTGGACCCGGGACAGGGGGCCGAGAGACCCAGTACTTC. Protein: CASGPGTGGRETQYF.

The rearrangement joins TRBV4-1 to TRBJ2-1; D ambiguous. This CDR3 spans 12 amino acids. The germline V gene has CDR1 MGHRA and CDR2 YSYEKL. V gave up 1 base and J gave up 9 bases, with 7 bases separating them. The CDR3 sequence: CASSQGSAEQFF. The CDR3 DNA reads as TGCGCCAGCAGCCAAGGTTCTGCTGAGCAGTTCTTC.

The chain has TRBV28 and TRBJ1-5; perhaps TRBD1 as D (5 bases). Per germline, CDR1 MDHEN and CDR2 SYDVKM. CDR3 length: 11 residues. This CDR3 reads CSSGGNQPQHF. The CDR3 DNA is TGTTCCTCGGGGGGCAATCAGCCCCAGCATTTT.

This clonotype was recorded at least ten times. The V call is TRBV7-9, the J call TRBJ1-2; TRBD1 aligns across 7 bases. This CDR3 has 15 amino acids. The J segment lost 4 bases and the V segment lost 5 bases, leaving 10 bases of the junction unmatched. CDR1 is SEHNR and CDR2 is FQNEAQ in the germline V gene (reference sequence). The CDR3, as DNA: TGTGCCAGCAGCCCCTTAGACAGGGCTCGCTATGGCTACACCTTC. It yields the protein CASSPLDRARYGYTF.

This clonotype was picked up many times. The V gene is TRBV28, the J gene TRBJ2-3; D gene uncertain. Looked up from germline, CDR1 is MDHEN and CDR2 is SYDVKM. V was shortened by 10 bases and J by 0 bases, with 8 bases between the two germline ends. The CDR3 length is 12 residues. Here the CDR3 DNA reads TGTGCCACCCAACATAGCACAGATACGCAGTATTTT. Translation gives CATQHSTDTQYF.

The chain combines TRBV7-9 with TRBJ1-3, with D perhaps TRBD1 (6 bases). The V end lost 5 bases, the J end lost 3 bases, and 11 bases lay between the germline ends. From germline, CDR1 is SEHNR and CDR2 FQNEAQ (reference sequence). This CDR3 region has 14 residues. The CDR3 nucleotides read TGTGCCAGCAGCCGGGGGGGCGATGGAAACACCATATATTTT. Translating it yields CASSRGGDGNTIYF.

This clonotype was detected many times. This chain links TRBV19 with TRBJ1-2; 9 bases agree with TRBD1. V trimming: 7 bases; J trimming: 8 bases; junction bases outside the gene matches: 11. The germline CDR1 and CDR2 sequences are LNHDA and SQIVND (reference sequence). The CDR3 runs 14 residues. CDR3 amino acids: CASNEIQGARGYTF. Written as DNA, the CDR3 is TGTGCCAGTAATGAGATACAGGGGGCGCGCGGCTACACCTTC. The full variable domain, completed using reference TRBV19 and TRBJ1-2, is DGGITQSPKYLFRKEGQNVTLSCEQNLNHDAMYWYRQDPGQGLRLIYYSQIVNDFQKGDIAEGYSVSREKKESFPLTVTSAQKNPTAFYLCASNEIQGARGYTFGSGTRLTVV.

The V gene is TRBV9, the J gene TRBJ2-3, with 10 bases identical to TRBD2. Germline V gives CDR1 SGDLS, CDR2 YYNGEE. Trimming took 0 bases from V and 6 from J; bases not matched to a gene: 10. The CDR3 length is 17 residues. The CDR3 nucleotides read TGTGCCAGCAGCGTAGGAGCGGGGGGGCCTCTAGGGGATACGCAGTATTTT. Translated: CASSVGAGGPLGDTQYF.

The CDR3: CASSQVGRRGTVGNSPLHF. The CDR3 DNA sequence: TGCGCCAGCAGCCAAGTGGGAAGAAGGGGGACAGTAGGAAATTCACCCCTCCACTTT. This chain uses TRBV4-1 with TRBJ1-6; 7 bases match TRBD1. The V gene end was trimmed by 1 base and the J gene end by 7 bases; junction bases not matched to a gene: 16. The CDR3 extends over 19 amino acids. Germline V gives CDR1 MGHRA, CDR2 YSYEKL.

This chain joins TRBV9 and TRBJ1-6; D ambiguous. V was clipped by 4 bases and J by 5 bases, with 10 bases between them. Germline assignment: CDR1 SGDLS and CDR2 YYNGEE. The CDR3 covers 14 residues. Here the CDR3 reads CASSLGVDNSPLHF. In nucleotides, the CDR3 is TGTGCCAGCAGCCTCGGGGTGGATAATTCACCCCTCCACTTT.